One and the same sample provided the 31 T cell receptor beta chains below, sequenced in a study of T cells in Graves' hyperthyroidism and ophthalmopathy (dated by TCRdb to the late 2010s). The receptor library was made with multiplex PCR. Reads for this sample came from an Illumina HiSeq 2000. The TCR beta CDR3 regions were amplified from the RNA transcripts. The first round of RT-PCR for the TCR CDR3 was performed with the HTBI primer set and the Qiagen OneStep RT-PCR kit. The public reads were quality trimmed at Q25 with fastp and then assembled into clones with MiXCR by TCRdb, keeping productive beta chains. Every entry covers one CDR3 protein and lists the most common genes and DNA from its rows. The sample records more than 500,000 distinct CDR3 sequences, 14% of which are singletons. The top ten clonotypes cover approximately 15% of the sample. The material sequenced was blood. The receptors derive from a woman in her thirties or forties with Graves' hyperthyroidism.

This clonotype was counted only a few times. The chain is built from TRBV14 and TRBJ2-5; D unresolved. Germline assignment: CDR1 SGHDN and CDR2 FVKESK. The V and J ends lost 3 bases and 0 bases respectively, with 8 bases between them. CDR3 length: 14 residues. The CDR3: CASSHPINQETQYF. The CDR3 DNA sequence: TGTGCCAGCAGCCATCCCATAAACCAAGAGACCCAGTACTTC.

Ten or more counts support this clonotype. This CDR3 is CSGLAGVWETQYF. The CDR3 DNA sequence: TGCAGCGGACTAGCGGGAGTTTGGGAGACCCAGTACTTC. The chain uses TRBV29-1 and TRBJ2-5; TRBD2 agrees at 12 bases. The V segment lost 7 bases and the J segment 5 bases; nucleotides outside the gene matches: 5. The CDR3 contains 13 residues. Germline V CDR1 and CDR2: SQVTM, ANQGSEA.

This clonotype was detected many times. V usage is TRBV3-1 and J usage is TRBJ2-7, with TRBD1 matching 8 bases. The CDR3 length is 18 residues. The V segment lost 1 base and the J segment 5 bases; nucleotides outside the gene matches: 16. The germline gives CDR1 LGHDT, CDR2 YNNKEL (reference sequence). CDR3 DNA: TGTGCCAGCAGCCAAGGTGATCTGTTCGGACAGGGAACCCACGAGCAGTACTTC. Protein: CASSQGDLFGQGTHEQYF.

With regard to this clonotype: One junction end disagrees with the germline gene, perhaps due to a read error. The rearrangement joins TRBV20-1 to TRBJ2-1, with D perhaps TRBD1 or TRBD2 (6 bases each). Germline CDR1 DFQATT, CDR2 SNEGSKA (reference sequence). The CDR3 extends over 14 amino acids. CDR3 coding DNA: TGCAGTGCGCCTAACGGGGGCTCCCACAATGAGCAGTTCTTC. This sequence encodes CSAPNGGSHNEQFF.

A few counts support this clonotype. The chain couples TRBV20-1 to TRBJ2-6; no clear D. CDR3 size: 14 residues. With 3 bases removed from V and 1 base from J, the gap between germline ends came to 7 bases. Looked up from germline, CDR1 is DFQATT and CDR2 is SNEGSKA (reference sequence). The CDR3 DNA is TGCAGTGCTAGCACGGAGTCTGGGGCCAACGTCCTGACTTTC. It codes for CSASTESGANVLTF.

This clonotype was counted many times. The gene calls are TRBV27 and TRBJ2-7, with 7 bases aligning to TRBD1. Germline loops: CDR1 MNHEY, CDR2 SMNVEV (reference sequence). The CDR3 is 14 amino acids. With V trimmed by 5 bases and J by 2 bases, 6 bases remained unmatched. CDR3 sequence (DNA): TGTGCCAGCAGTCCATGGACAGGAACCTACGAGCAGTACTTC. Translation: CASSPWTGTYEQYF.

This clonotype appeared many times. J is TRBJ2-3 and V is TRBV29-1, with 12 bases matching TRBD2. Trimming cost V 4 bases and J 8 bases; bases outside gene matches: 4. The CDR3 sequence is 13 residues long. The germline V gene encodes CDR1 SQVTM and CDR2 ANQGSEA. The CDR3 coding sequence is TGCAGCGTTGCACTAGCGGGAGGCGGTACGCAGTATTTT. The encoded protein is CSVALAGGGTQYF.

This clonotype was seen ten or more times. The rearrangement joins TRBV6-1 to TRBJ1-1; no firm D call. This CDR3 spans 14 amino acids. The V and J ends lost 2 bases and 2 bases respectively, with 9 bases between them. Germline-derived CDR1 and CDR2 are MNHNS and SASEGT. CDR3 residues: CASSEWQTNTEAFF. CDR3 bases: TGTGCCAGCAGTGAATGGCAGACTAACACTGAAGCTTTCTTT.

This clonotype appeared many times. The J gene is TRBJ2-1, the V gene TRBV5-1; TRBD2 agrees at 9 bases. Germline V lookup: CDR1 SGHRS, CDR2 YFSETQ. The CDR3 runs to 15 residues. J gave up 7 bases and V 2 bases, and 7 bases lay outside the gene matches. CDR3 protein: CASSLIAGDWNEQFF. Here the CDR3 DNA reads TGCGCCAGCAGCTTAATAGCGGGAGATTGGAATGAGCAGTTCTTC.

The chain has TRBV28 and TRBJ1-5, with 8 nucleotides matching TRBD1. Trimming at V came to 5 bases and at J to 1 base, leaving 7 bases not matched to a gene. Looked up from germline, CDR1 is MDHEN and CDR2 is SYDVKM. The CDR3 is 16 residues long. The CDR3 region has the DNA TGTGCCAGCAGTCCACGGACAGGGTCGAGCAATCAGCCCCAGCATTTT. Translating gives CASSPRTGSSNQPQHF.

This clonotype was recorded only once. The CDR3 protein is CASSSAHSSGSSDTQYF. The DNA for the CDR3 is TGTGCCAGCAGCTCCGCTCATTCTAGCGGGAGTTCAGATACGCAGTATTTT. The chain is built from TRBV5-4 and TRBJ2-3; TRBD2 aligns across 10 bases. The V gene end was trimmed by 3 bases and the J gene end by 4 bases; junction bases not matched to a gene: 11. Germline loops: CDR1 SGHNT, CDR2 YYREEE (reference sequence). The CDR3 runs to 17 residues.

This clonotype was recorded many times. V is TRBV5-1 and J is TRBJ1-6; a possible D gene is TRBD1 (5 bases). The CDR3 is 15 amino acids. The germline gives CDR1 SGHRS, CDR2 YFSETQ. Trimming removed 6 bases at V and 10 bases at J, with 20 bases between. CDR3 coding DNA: TGCGCCAGCAAAGCTTCGCACAGGCTTCACTCACCCCTCCACTTT. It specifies CASKASHRLHSPLHF. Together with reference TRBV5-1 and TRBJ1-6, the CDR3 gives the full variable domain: KAGVTQTPRYLIKTRGQQVTLSCSPISGHRSVSWYQQTPGQGLQFLFEYFSETQRNKGNFPGRFSGRQFSNSRSEMNVSTLELGDSALYLCASKASHRLHSPLHFGNGTRLTVT.

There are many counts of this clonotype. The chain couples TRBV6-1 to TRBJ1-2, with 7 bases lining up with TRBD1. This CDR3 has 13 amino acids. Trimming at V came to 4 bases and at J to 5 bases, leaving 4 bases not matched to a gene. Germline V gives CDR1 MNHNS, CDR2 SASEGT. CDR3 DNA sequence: TGTGCCAGCAGTGCGTCAGGGGGGTATGGCTACACCTTC. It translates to CASSASGGYGYTF.

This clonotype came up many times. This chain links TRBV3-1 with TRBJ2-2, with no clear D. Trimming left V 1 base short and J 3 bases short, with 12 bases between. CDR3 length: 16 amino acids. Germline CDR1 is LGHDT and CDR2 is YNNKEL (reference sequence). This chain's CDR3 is CASSQVNTADTGELFF. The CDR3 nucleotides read TGTGCCAGCAGCCAAGTGAACACGGCGGACACCGGGGAGCTGTTTTTT.

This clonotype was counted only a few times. The CDR3 region has the DNA TGTGCCAGCAGCTTACAGACAGGGGGCGCCTCAGATACGCAGTATTTT. Its translation: CASSLQTGGASDTQYF. The J gene is TRBJ2-3, the V gene TRBV11-1, with TRBD1 identical over 10 bases. Losses at the gene ends were 2 bases for V and 4 bases for J; bases not matched to a gene: 6. The CDR3 loop spans 16 amino acids. CDR1 SGHAT and CDR2 FQDESV come from the germline V gene (reference sequence).

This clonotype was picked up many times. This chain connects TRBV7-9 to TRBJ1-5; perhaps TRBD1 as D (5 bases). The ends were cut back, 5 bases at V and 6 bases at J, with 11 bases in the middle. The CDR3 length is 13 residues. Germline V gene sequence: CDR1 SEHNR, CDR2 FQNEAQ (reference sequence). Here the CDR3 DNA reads TGTGCCAGCAGCCCGGGGACCGGTCAGCCCCAGCATTTT. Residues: CASSPGTGQPQHF.

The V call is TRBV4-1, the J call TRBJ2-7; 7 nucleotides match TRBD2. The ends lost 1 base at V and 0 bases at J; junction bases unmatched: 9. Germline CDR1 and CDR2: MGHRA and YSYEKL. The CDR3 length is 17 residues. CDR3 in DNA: TGCGCCAGCAGCCAAGGAGGGCTAGCGGAAAGCTCCTACGAGCAGTACTTC. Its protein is CASSQGGLAESSYEQYF.

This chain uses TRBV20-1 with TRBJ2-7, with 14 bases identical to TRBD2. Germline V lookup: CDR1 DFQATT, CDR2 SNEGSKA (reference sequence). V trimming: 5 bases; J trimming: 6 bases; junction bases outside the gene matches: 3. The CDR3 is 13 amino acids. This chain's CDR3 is CSAGTSGSSEQYF. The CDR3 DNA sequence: TGCAGTGCTGGGACTAGCGGGAGTAGCGAGCAGTACTTC.

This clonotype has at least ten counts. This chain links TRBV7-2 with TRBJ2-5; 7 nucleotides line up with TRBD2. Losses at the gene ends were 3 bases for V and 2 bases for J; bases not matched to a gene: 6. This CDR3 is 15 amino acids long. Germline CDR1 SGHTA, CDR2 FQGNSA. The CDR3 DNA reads TGTGCCAGCAGCTTTATAGCGGGTGAGCAAGAGACCCAGTACTTC. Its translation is CASSFIAGEQETQYF.

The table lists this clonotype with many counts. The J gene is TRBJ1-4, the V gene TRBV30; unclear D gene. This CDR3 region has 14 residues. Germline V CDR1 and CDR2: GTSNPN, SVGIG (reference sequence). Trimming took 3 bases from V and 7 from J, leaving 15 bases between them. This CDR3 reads CAWSPLRWGEKLFF. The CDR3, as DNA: TGTGCCTGGAGCCCTTTAAGGTGGGGTGAAAAACTGTTTTTT. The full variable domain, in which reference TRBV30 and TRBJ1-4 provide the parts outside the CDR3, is SQTIHQWPATLVQPVGSPLSLECTVEGTSNPNLYWYRQAAGRGLQLLFYSVGIGQISSEVPQNLSASRPQDRQFILSSKKLLLSDSGFYLCAWSPLRWGEKLFFGSGTQLSVL.

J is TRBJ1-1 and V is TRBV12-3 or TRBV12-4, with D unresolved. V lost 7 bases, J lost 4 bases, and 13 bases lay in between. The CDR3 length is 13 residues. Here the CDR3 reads CASTPSEGTEAFF. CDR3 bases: TGTGCCAGCACCCCGAGCGAGGGCACTGAAGCTTTCTTT.

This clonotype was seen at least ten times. In nucleotides, the CDR3 is TGTGCCAGCAGTCTTAGCGGGAAAGGGGAGCTGTTTTTT. Protein sequence: CASSLSGKGELFF. The chain links TRBV12-3 or TRBV12-4 to TRBJ2-2; TRBD2 matches at 8 bases. Trimming at V came to 5 bases and at J to 8 bases, leaving 4 bases not matched to a gene. The CDR3 spans 13 residues.

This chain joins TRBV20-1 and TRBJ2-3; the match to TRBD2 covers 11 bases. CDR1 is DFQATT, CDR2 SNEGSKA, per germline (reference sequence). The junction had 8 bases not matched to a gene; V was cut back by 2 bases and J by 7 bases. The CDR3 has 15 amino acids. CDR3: CSARPTSGSVNTQYF. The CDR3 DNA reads TGCAGTGCTAGACCCACTAGCGGGAGCGTGAATACGCAGTATTTT.

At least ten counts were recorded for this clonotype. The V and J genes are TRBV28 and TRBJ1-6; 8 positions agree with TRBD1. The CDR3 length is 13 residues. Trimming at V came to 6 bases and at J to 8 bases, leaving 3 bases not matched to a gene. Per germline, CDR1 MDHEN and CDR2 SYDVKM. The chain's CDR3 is CASRDRDYSPLHF. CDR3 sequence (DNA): TGTGCCAGCAGGGACAGGGATTATTCACCCCTCCACTTT. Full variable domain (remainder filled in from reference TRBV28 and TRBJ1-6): DVKVTQSSRYLVKRTGEKVFLECVQDMDHENMFWYRQDPGLGLRLIYFSYDVKMKEKGDIPEGYSVSREKKERFSLILESASTNQTSMYLCASRDRDYSPLHFGNGTRLTVT.

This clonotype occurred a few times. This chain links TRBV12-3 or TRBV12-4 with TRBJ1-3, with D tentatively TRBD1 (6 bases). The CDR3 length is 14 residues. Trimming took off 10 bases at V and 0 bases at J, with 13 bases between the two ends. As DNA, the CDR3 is TGTGCCACCGAGGACAGTCGCTCTGGAAACACCATATATTTT. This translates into CATEDSRSGNTIYF.

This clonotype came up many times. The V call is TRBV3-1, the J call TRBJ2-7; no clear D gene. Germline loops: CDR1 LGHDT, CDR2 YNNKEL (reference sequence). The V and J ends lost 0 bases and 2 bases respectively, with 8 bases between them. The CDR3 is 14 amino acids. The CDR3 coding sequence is TGTGCCAGCAGCCAAGATTCAGCCACCTACGAGCAGTACTTC. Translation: CASSQDSATYEQYF.

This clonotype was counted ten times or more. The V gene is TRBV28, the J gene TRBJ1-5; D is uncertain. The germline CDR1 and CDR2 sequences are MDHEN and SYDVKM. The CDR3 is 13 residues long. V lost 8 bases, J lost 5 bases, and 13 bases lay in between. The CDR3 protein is CASLGGSHQPQHF. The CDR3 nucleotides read TGTGCCAGCCTCGGTGGCAGCCATCAGCCCCAGCATTTT.

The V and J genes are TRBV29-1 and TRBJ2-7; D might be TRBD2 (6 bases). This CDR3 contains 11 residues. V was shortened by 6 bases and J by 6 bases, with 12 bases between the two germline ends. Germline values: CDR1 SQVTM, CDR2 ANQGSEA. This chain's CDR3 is CSVVTGAEQYF. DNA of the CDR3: TGCAGCGTAGTTACGGGAGCCGAGCAGTACTTC.

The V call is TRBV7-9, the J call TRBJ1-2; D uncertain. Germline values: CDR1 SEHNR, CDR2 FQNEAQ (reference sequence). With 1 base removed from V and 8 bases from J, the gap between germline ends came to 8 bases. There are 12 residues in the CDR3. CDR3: CASSLGIGGYTF. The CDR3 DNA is TGTGCCAGCAGCTTAGGGATCGGGGGCTACACCTTC.

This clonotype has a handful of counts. DNA for the CDR3: TGTGCCACCAGTGACCCCAAGTCCTACGAGCAGTACTTC. This encodes CATSDPKSYEQYF. V usage is TRBV24-1 and J usage is TRBJ2-7; D call uncertain. Trimming left V 4 bases short and J 1 base short, with 7 bases between. CDR1 KGHDR and CDR2 SFDVKD come from the germline V gene. There are 13 residues in the CDR3.

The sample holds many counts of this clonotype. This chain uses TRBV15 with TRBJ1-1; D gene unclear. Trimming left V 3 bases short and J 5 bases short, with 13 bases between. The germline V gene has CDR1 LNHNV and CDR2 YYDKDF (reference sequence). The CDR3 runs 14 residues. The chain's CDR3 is CATSSFRLRTEAFF. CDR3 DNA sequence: TGTGCCACCAGCAGCTTCAGACTGAGGACTGAAGCTTTCTTT.